By frequency in the sample, the clone carrying this TCR beta chain is medium-sized. The CDR3 is 13 residues long. Germline V gene data show CDR1 as DFQATT and CDR2 as SNEGSKA (reference sequence). From 400 to 450 ng of RNA, a library with molecular barcoded alpha/delta and beta/gamma adaptors was made. TCRdb called the reads again in MiXCR, with one record for every CDR3 protein. The data show 19,000 or so distinct CDR3 sequences, with approximately 24% seen just once and 20% to 30% held by the top ten. The entry originates in a study of read filtering for tumor transcriptome and immune sequencing. Background on the study: Among patients, 17 to 20 were male and around 13 female, aged about 40 to 90 (mean around 66).

Bone marrow was sampled from every patient at the time of active disease. The origin of this receptor is a donor at least 40 years old with multiple myeloma. This sequence joins TRBV20-1 and TRBJ2-1, with D possibly being TRBD2 (6 bases). Material for sequencing was a population of CD138-negative cells sorted from bone marrow. This CDR3 is CSMREATVNEQFF. CDR3 bases: TGCAGCATGAGGGAGGCGACCGTGAATGAGCAGTTCTTC.